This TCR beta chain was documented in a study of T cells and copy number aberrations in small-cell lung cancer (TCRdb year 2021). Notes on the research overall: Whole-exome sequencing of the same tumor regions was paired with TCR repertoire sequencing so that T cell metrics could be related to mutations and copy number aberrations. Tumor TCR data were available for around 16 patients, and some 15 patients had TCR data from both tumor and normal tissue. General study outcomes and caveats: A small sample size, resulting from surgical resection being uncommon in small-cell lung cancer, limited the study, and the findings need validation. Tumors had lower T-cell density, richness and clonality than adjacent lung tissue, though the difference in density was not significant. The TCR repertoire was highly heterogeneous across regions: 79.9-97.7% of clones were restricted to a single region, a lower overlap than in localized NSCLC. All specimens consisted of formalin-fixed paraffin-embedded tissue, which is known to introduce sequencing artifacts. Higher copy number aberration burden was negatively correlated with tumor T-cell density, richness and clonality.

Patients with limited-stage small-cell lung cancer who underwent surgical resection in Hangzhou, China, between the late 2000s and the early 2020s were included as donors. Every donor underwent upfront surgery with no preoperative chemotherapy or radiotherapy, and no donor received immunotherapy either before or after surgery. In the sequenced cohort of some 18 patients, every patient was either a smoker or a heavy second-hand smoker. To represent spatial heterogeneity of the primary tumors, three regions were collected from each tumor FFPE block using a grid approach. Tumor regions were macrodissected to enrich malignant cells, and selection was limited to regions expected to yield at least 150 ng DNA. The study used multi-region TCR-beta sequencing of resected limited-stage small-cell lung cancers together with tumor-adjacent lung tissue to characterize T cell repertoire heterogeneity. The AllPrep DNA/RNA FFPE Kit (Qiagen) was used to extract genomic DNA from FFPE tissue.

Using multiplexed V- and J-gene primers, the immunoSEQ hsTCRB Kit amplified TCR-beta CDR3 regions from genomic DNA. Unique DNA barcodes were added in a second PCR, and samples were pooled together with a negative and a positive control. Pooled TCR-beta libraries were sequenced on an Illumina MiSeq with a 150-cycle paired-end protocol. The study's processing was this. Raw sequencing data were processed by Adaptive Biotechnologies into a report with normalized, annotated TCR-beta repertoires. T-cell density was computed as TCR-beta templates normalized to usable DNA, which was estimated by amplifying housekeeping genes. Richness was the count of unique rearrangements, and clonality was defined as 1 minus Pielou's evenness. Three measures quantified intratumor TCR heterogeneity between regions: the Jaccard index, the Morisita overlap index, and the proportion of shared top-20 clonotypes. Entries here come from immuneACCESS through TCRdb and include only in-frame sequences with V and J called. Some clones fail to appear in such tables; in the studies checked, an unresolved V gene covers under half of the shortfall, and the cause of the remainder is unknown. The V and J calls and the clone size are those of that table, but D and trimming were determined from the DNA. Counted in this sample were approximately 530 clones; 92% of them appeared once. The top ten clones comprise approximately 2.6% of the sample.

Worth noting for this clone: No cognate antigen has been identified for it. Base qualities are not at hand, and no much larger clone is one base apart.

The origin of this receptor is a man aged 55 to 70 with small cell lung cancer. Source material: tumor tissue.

The DNA sequence follows: TGTGCCAGCAGCGTAGATCAGGGGGTGGGCACTGAAGCTTTCTTT. It encodes CASSVDQGVGTEAFF. The sequence is built from TRBV9 and TRBJ1-1; the central 7 bases match TRBD1. From the cysteine up to the phenylalanine, the CDR3 has a length of 15 residues. The CDR3 DNA has 45 bases and is translated from base 1. Based on the germline V gene, the CDR1 and CDR2 sequences are SGDLS and YYNGEE. Clipping removes 0 bases from V and 4 bases from J, with 6 as the unmatched junction base count.